These 24 T cell receptor beta chains were all obtained from the same sample, sequenced in a study of T cells in Graves' hyperthyroidism and ophthalmopathy. RNA transcripts yielded amplified TCR beta CDR3 regions. First-round RT-PCR targeting the TCR CDR3 was performed with the HTBI primer set. TCRdb redid the calling of the multiplex PCR reads with MiXCR, one entry per CDR3 protein. Of about 290,000 distinct CDR3 sequences detected, about an eighth appear once; the ten largest clones hold 6% to 8%. Sequencing input: blood. These receptors all come from a woman in her twenties or thirties with Graves' hyperthyroidism that later progressed to Graves' ophthalmopathy.

This clonotype was recorded at least ten times. The chain has TRBV5-1 and TRBJ1-1, with unresolved D. This CDR3 is built from 16 residues. Germline-derived CDR1 and CDR2 are SGHRS and YFSETQ. The V end lost 0 bases, the J end lost 0 bases, and 12 bases lay between the germline ends. CDR3 nucleotide sequence: TGCGCCAGCAGCTTGGGTGGCGCAAACATGAACACTGAAGCTTTCTTT. Encoded protein: CASSLGGANMNTEAFF.

This clonotype came up many times. The J gene is TRBJ1-2, the V gene TRBV19; no clear D. Trimming took off 7 bases at V and 8 bases at J, with 20 bases between the two ends. The CDR3 is 14 amino acids. Germline V gene lookup returns CDR1 LNHDA and CDR2 SQIVND (reference sequence). CDR3 residues: CASTNGRGVGGYTF. As DNA, the CDR3 is TGTGCCAGTACCAACGGACGAGGTGTGGGGGGCTACACCTTC.

This clonotype was seen more than once but under ten times. In nucleotides, the CDR3 is TGTGCCAGCAGGCGGGGACAGCAGTTGGAGGGAAACACCATATATTTT. Its translation is CASRRGQQLEGNTIYF. The chain uses TRBV6-1 and TRBJ1-3, with 7 bases fitting TRBD1. Germline V gene data show CDR1 as MNHNS and CDR2 as SASEGT. The ends lost 6 bases at V and 4 bases at J; junction bases unmatched: 12. The CDR3 totals 16 residues.

This clonotype came up a few times. V gene TRBV7-2 combines with J gene TRBJ2-7; 11 bases match TRBD2. CDR3 length equals 15 residues. The ends lost 4 bases at V and 3 bases at J; junction bases unmatched: 5. CDR1 is SGHTA, CDR2 FQGNSA, per germline. CDR3 amino acids: CASSYRTSGYYEQYF. CDR3 coding DNA: TGTGCCAGCAGCTACAGGACTAGCGGGTACTACGAGCAGTACTTC. Together with reference TRBV7-2 and TRBJ2-7, the CDR3 gives the full variable domain: GAGVSQSPSNKVTEKGKDVELRCDPISGHTALYWYRQSLGQGLEFLIYFQGNSAPDKSGLPSDRFSAERTGGSVSTLTIQRTQQEDSAVYLCASSYRTSGYYEQYFGPGTRLTVT.

This clonotype appeared many times. J is TRBJ2-7 and V is TRBV4-1; 11 bases line up with TRBD1. This CDR3 spans 17 amino acids. CDR1 and CDR2 (germline): MGHRA, YSYEKL. V was pared by 1 base and J by 3 bases, with 8 bases of the junction left unmatched. The CDR3 loop reads CASSQVLKGTGGYEQYF. Written as DNA, the CDR3 is TGCGCCAGCAGCCAAGTGCTTAAAGGGACAGGGGGCTACGAGCAGTACTTC.

At least ten counts were recorded for this clonotype. The chain is built from TRBV11-2 and TRBJ2-7; D is perhaps TRBD1 (5 bases). The CDR3 has 14 amino acids. Trimming cost V 2 bases and J 4 bases, with 12 bases left between them. Germline V gene data show CDR1 as SGHAT and CDR2 as FQNNGV. CDR3 nucleotide sequence: TGTGCCAGCAGCTTATTGCCAGGGCAATACGAGCAGTACTTC. It is translated as CASSLLPGQYEQYF. The complete variable domain, with remaining parts taken from reference TRBV11-2 and TRBJ2-7, reads EAGVAQSPRYKIIEKRQSVAFWCNPISGHATLYWYQQILGQGPKLLIQFQNNGVVDDSQLPKDRFSAERLKGVDSTLKIQPAKLEDSAVYLCASSLLPGQYEQYFGPGTRLTVT.

The V call is TRBV11-2, the J call TRBJ2-3, with 15 nucleotides matching TRBD2. Germline-derived CDR1 and CDR2 are SGHAT and FQNNGV. This CDR3 is 18 amino acids long. The J segment lost 1 base and the V segment lost 6 bases, leaving 8 bases of the junction unmatched. The CDR3 loop reads CASSQSGTSGRRTDTQYF. Written as DNA, the CDR3 is TGTGCCAGCAGTCAGTCCGGGACTAGCGGGAGGCGCACAGATACGCAGTATTTT.

J is TRBJ2-1 and V is TRBV5-1; the match to TRBD2 covers 14 bases. Germline V gene data show CDR1 as SGHRS and CDR2 as YFSETQ. J was trimmed by 15 bases and V by 3 bases; bases with no gene match: 11. The CDR3 spans 15 residues. As DNA, the CDR3 is TGCGCCAGCAGCTCCTTAACCGGGACTAGCGGGAGCATGTTCTTC. This sequence encodes CASSSLTGTSGSMFF.

This clonotype appeared many times. The gene calls are TRBV5-6 and TRBJ2-2; 10 nucleotides match TRBD2. CDR1 is SGHDT, CDR2 YYEEEE, per germline. CDR3 length: 15 amino acids. After removal of 5 bases from V and 3 bases from J, the junction contained 4 bases not matched to a gene. CDR3: CASRPGLAYTGELFF. The CDR3 nucleotides are TGTGCCAGCAGACCGGGACTAGCGTACACCGGGGAGCTGTTTTTT.

This clonotype came up many times. This chain links TRBV20-1 with TRBJ2-3, with TRBD1 as a possible D gene (6 bases). V was cut by 6 bases and J by 5 bases, with 15 bases left in between. The CDR3 extends over 13 amino acids. CDR1 and CDR2 from the germline V gene are DFQATT and SNEGSKA (reference sequence). CDR3 loop: CSATGGEGDTQYF. The CDR3 DNA sequence: TGCAGTGCGACAGGAGGAGAGGGAGATACGCAGTATTTT.

This clonotype showed up many times. The chain links TRBV18 to TRBJ2-5, with 7 bases that match TRBD1. V dropped 4 bases and J dropped 5; count of bases not matched to a gene: 4. Germline assignment: CDR1 KGHSH and CDR2 LQKENI. The CDR3 loop spans 13 amino acids. The CDR3 bases are TGTGCCAGCTCACTAACACAGGGGGAGACCCAGTACTTC. Its translation: CASSLTQGETQYF. The variable domain in full, completed from reference TRBV18 and TRBJ2-5, reads NAGVMQNPRHLVRRRGQEARLRCSPMKGHSHVYWYRQLPEEGLKFMVYLQKENIIDESGMPKERFSAEFPKEGPSILRIQQVVRGDSAAYFCASSLTQGETQYFGPGTRLLVL.

This clonotype occurred many times. The chain recombines TRBV7-2 with TRBJ1-1, with a weak D call TRBD1 (6 bases). With 5 bases removed from V and 6 bases from J, the gap between germline ends came to 16 bases. The germline gives CDR1 SGHTA, CDR2 FQGNSA. CDR3 size: 14 residues. CDR3 bases: TGTGCCAGCAGCCCCAACGGGGGGGGCGCTGAAGCTTTCTTT. Protein sequence: CASSPNGGGAEAFF.

This clonotype has a count of ten or more. V usage is TRBV12-3 or TRBV12-4 and J usage is TRBJ2-1; tentative D call: TRBD2 (6 bases). The CDR3 covers 15 residues. The germline V and J ends were trimmed by 6 bases and 7 bases, with 19 bases remaining between them. The DNA for the CDR3 is TGTGCCAGCAGGACGCGGGACTGGGGGTCGAATGAGCAGTTCTTC. Its translation is CASRTRDWGSNEQFF.

This clonotype occurred a few times. A read error may explain this, as a much larger clone is one base away. V is TRBV2 and J is TRBJ2-3, with D possibly TRBD1 on 9 matching bases. CDR3 length: 17 amino acids. Trimming removed 11 bases from V and 0 bases from J, with 24 bases in between. Germline V CDR1 and CDR2: SNHLY, FYNNEI. CDR3 bases: TGTGCCGGCATAATAGCGGGACAGGGATATAGCACAGATACGCAGTATTTT. Translating it yields CAGIIAGQGYSTDTQYF.

The table lists this clonotype with many counts. The chain recombines TRBV18 with TRBJ2-5, with 7 nucleotides matching TRBD1. Per germline, CDR1 KGHSH and CDR2 LQKENI. The CDR3 spans 14 residues. J gave up 3 bases and V 6 bases, and 7 bases lay outside the gene matches. The CDR3 DNA reads TGTGCCAGCTCGCCCCGGGACAGTGAAGAGACCCAGTACTTC. It codes for CASSPRDSEETQYF.

This clonotype was counted at least ten times. This chain uses TRBV27 with TRBJ2-3; D may be TRBD2 (6 bases). Germline assignment: CDR1 MNHEY and CDR2 SMNVEV (reference sequence). The germline V and J ends were trimmed by 0 bases and 0 bases, with 7 bases remaining between them. The CDR3 length is 15 residues. The CDR3 protein is CASSLSRESTDTQYF. CDR3 coding DNA: TGTGCCAGCAGTTTATCTCGGGAGAGCACAGATACGCAGTATTTT.

This clonotype came up many times. The rearrangement joins TRBV30 to TRBJ2-2; D possibly uses TRBD1 or TRBD2 (6 bases each). The CDR3 covers 14 residues. Germline V gene data show CDR1 as GTSNPN and CDR2 as SVGIG (reference sequence). Trimming cost V 4 bases and J 4 bases, with 13 bases left between them. CDR3 protein: CAWKGGGSTGELFF. CDR3 DNA: TGTGCCTGGAAGGGGGGAGGATCCACCGGGGAGCTGTTTTTT.

This clonotype was seen a few times. The chain carries TRBV28 and TRBJ1-2; TRBD1 is a possible D gene (6 bases). The CDR3 is made up of 13 amino acids. Trimming left V 7 bases short and J 2 bases short, with 11 bases between. Germline V CDR1 and CDR2: MDHEN, SYDVKM. The chain's CDR3 is CASKRTANYGYTF. The CDR3 DNA follows: TGTGCCAGCAAACGGACAGCGAACTATGGCTACACCTTC.

This clonotype was observed at least ten times. The rearrangement joins TRBV19 to TRBJ2-1, with 10 positions matching TRBD1. Germline V CDR1 and CDR2: LNHDA, SQIVND (reference sequence). There are 17 residues in the CDR3. V gave up 6 bases and J gave up 0 bases; unmatched junction bases: 8. The CDR3 DNA follows: TGTGCCAGTAGACCCCGAAGACAGGGGGCCTCCTACAATGAGCAGTTCTTC. This encodes CASRPRRQGASYNEQFF.

The table lists this clonotype with many counts. This chain connects TRBV3-1 to TRBJ2-7; no firm D call. The CDR3 is 15 residues long. The germline V gene has CDR1 LGHDT and CDR2 YNNKEL (reference sequence). Trimming removed 3 bases at V and 3 bases at J, with 15 bases between. CDR3 coding DNA: TGTGCCAGCAGCCACGTGGGCCGAACCCTCTACGAGCAGTACTTC. It specifies CASSHVGRTLYEQYF.

This rearrangement joins TRBV5-8 to TRBJ1-5, with a weak D call TRBD1 (6 bases). With 4 bases removed from V and 6 bases from J, the gap between germline ends came to 17 bases. From germline, CDR1 is SGHTS and CDR2 YDEGEE. The CDR3 totals 15 residues. CDR3 bases: TGTGCCAGCAGCCCAGACACGGGACAAGGTCAGCCCCAGCATTTT. This translates into CASSPDTGQGQPQHF.

This clonotype was picked up many times. J is TRBJ2-7 and V is TRBV28; TRBD1 matches at 11 bases. Germline V gives CDR1 MDHEN, CDR2 SYDVKM. The CDR3 runs 16 residues. V gave up 4 bases and J gave up 6 bases; unmatched junction bases: 11. CDR3 in DNA: TGTGCCAGCAGTTCCGCCGGGACAGGGGGTAGGGGCGAGCAGTACTTC. Encoded protein: CASSSAGTGGRGEQYF.

This chain uses TRBV27 with TRBJ1-4; D unresolved. CDR3 length: 14 amino acids. CDR1 is MNHEY and CDR2 is SMNVEV in the germline V gene (reference sequence). The ends were cut back, 5 bases at V and 7 bases at J, with 14 bases in the middle. The CDR3 DNA is TGTGCCAGCAGTAACCTGACTGGTAGTGAAAAACTGTTTTTT. Its protein product is CASSNLTGSEKLFF.

This clonotype came up many times. The chain has TRBV11-2 and TRBJ1-1; D may be TRBD1 (6 bases). V lost 5 bases to trimming and J lost 7 bases, with 11 bases between them. Germline-derived CDR1 and CDR2 are SGHAT and FQNNGV. The CDR3 has 12 amino acids. The CDR3 sequence: CASSKTGLEAFF. CDR3 nucleotides: TGTGCCAGCAGCAAAACAGGGCTTGAAGCTTTCTTT.